The TCR beta chain under discussion was sequenced for a study of T cell responses to AZD1222 COVID-19 vaccine. Study information: Doses given second, at about 4 or about 12 weeks, were pooled.

This CDR3 region has 14 residues. Germline V gives CDR1 MNHEY, CDR2 SMNVEV (reference sequence). The V and J ends lost 5 bases and 8 bases respectively, with 18 bases between them. On this clone itself: The antigen is not known.

Study-level points and caveats: CD4 TCRs covered the whole spike, strongest at regions 160-218 and 743-854. Possibly, clonal diversity was underestimated; donors were largely white British and included more females. The number of AZD1222 recipients seropositive at baseline was only 6 or 7.

The repertoire was sequenced with immunoSEQ multiplex PCR; TCRdb's copy has only in-frame clones and lacks some. The data contain 180,000 or so clones, 88% of them singletons. V gene TRBV27 combines with J gene TRBJ1-2, with a tentative D call TRBD1 (5 bases). The source is an adult in good health. The sequenced sample was peripheral blood, obtained on day 0 of AZD1222 vaccination. The CDR3 nucleotides are TGTGCCAGCAGTACCCGGGGAGGGGTGAGGGGCTACACCTTC. Protein sequence: CASSTRGGVRGYTF.